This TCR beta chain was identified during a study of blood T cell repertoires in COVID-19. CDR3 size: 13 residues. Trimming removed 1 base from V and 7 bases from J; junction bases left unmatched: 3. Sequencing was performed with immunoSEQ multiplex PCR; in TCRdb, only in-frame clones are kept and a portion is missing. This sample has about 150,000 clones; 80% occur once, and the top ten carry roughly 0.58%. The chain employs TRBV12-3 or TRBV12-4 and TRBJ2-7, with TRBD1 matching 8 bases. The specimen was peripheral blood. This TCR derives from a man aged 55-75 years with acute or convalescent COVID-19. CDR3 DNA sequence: TGTGCCAGCAGTTTAGGGACAGGGCTTGAGCAGTACTTC. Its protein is CASSLGTGLEQYF.